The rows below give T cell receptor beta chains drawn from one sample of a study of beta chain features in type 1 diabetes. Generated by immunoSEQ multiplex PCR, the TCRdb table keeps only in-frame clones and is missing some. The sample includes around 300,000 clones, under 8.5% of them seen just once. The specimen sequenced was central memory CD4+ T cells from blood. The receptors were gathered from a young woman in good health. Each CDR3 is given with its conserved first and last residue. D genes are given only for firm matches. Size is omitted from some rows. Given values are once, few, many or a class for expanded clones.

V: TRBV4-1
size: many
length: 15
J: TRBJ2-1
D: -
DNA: TGCGCCAGCAGCCAAGCGGGACTCGTATACAATGAGCAGTTCTTC
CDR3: CASSQAGLVYNEQFF

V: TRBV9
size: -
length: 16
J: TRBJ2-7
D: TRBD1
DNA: TGTGCCAGCAGCGTCGCCGGGACAGGGACTTTCTACGAGCAGTACTTC
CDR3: CASSVAGTGTFYEQYF

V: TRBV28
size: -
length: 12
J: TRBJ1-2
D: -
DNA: TGTGCCAGCAGTTTAGAAAGCTATGGCTACACCTTC
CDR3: CASSLESYGYTF

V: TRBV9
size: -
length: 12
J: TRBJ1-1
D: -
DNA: TGTGCCAGCAGCGTAATCGGGGGCTCAGCTTTCTTT
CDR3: CASSVIGGSAFF

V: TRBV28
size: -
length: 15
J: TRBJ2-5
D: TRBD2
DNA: TGTGCCAGCAGTCTAGCGGGAGAGGGAAGGGAGACCCAGTACTTC
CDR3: CASSLAGEGRETQYF

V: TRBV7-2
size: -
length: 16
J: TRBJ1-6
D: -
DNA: TGTGCCAGCAGCTTGACAGCCGCCGTGAGTAATTCACCCCTCCACTTT
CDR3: CASSLTAAVSNSPLHF

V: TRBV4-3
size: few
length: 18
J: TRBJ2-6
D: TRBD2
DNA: TGCGCCAGCAGCCAAGATCCGGGAGGAAGCTCTGGGGCCAACGTCCTGACTTTC
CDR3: CASSQDPGGSSGANVLTF

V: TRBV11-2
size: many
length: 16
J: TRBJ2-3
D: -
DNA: TGTGCCAGCAGCTCCGGTAGTACTAGGGGTGGAGATACGCAGTATTTT
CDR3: CASSSGSTRGGDTQYF

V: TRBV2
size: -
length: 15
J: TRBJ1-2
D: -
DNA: TGTGCCAGCAGTGAAGCGTTCAGGGGTCCCTATGGCTACACCTTC
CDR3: CASSEAFRGPYGYTF

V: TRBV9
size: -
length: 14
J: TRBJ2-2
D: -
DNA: TGTGCCAGCAGCACTCGAAGTGGCACCGGGGAGCTGTTTTTT
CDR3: CASSTRSGTGELFF

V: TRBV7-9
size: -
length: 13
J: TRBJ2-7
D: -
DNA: TGTGCCAGCAGCCTGGTTGTAGGGTACGAGCAGTACTTC
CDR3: CASSLVVGYEQYF

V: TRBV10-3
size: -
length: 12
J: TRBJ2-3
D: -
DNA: TGTGCCACCGCAGGGGACACAGATACGCAGTATTTT
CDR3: CATAGDTDTQYF

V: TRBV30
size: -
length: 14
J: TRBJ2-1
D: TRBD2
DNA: TGTGCCTGGAGTATGACTAGCGGCTACAATGAGCAGTTCTTC
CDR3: CAWSMTSGYNEQFF

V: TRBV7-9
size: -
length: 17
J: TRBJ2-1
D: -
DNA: TGTGCCAGCAGCTTACAGGGGCTGGGAAGGGTGAGCCATGAGCAGTTCTTC
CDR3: CASSLQGLGRVSHEQFF

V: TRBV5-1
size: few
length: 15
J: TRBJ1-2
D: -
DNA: TGCGCCAGCAGATCCGACAGCTCTACTAACTATGGCTACACCTTC
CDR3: CASRSDSSTNYGYTF

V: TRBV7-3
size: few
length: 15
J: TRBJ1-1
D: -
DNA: TGTGCCAGCAGTTTCGGAGGGGGAATGAACACTGAAGCTTTCTTT
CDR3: CASSFGGGMNTEAFF

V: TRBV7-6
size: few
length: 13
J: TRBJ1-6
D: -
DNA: TGTGCCAGCAGCTTAAGGGGTTATTCACCCCTCCACTTT
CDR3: CASSLRGYSPLHF

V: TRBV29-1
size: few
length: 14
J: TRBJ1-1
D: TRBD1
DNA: TGCAGCGTGAGGACCGGGACAGCGAACACTGAAGCTTTCTTT
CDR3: CSVRTGTANTEAFF

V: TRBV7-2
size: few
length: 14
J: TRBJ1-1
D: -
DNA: TGTGCCAGCAGCTTAGCCGGGACGAACACTGAAGCTTTCTTT
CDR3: CASSLAGTNTEAFF

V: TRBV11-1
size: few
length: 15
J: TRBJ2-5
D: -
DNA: TGTGCCAGCAGCCGAAGTAGAGGGTCCCAAGAGACCCAGTACTTC
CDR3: CASSRSRGSQETQYF

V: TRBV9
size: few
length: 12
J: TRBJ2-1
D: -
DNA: TGTGCCAGCGGACGACTAGTCTATGAGCAGTTCTTC
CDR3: CASGRLVYEQFF

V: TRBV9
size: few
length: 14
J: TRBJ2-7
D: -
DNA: TGTGCCAGCAGCGTCCAGGCAAGCTCCTACGAGCAGTACTTC
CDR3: CASSVQASSYEQYF

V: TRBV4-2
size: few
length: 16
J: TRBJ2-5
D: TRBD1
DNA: TGTGCCAGCAGCCAAGACCATCGACAGGGTACAAAGACCCAGTACTTC
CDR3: CASSQDHRQGTKTQYF

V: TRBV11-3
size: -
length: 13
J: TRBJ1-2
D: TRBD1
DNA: TGTGCCAGCAGACGTGGACAGGGATATGGCTACACCTTC
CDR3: CASRRGQGYGYTF

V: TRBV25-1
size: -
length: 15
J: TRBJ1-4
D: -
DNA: TGTGCCAGCAGTGAAGGGGGAATGCACTCTGAAAAACTGTTTTTT
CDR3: CASSEGGMHSEKLFF